The 23 T cell receptor beta chains below were found in one sample sequenced in a study of technical replicates of blood from a few donors. Some clones are missing from TCRdb's copy, which holds only in-frame ones; the method was immunoSEQ multiplex PCR. Among 60,000 to 90,000 clones, roughly 90% were seen once, and the ten largest hold around 0.34%. The sequenced material came from T cells isolated from PBMCs. The receptors stem from a human donor in good health.

This sequence joins TRBV28 and TRBJ1-1; a weak D match, TRBD1 (5 bases). In germline, CDR1 is MDHEN, CDR2 SYDVKM. The CDR3 sequence is 12 residues long. Trimming took off 3 bases at V and 4 bases at J, with 6 bases between the two ends. CDR3 nucleotide sequence: TGTGCCAGCAGTTTTCAGGGCACTGAAGCTTTCTTT. Translation: CASSFQGTEAFF.

The chain joins TRBV2 to TRBJ1-1, with 10 bases aligning to TRBD1. CDR3 size: 15 residues. Unmatched junction bases numbered 8, after V lost 10 bases and J lost 0 bases. Germline V lookup: CDR1 SNHLY, CDR2 FYNNEI. The CDR3 loop is CATKPGQGMNTEAFF. CDR3 nucleotides: TGTGCCACCAAACCGGGACAGGGGATGAACACTGAAGCTTTCTTT.

The gene calls are TRBV29-1 and TRBJ1-1, with D unclear. Germline lookup yields CDR1 SQVTM and CDR2 ANQGSEA. V was trimmed by 4 bases and J by 0 bases, leaving 9 bases between them. CDR3 length: 13 amino acids. In DNA, the CDR3 is TGCAGCGTTGGTGGCGGATTGAACACTGAAGCTTTCTTT. Encoded protein: CSVGGGLNTEAFF.

The chain employs TRBV9 and TRBJ2-3; TRBD1 aligns across 8 bases. Unmatched junction bases numbered 9, after V lost 3 bases and J lost 6 bases. This CDR3 has 15 amino acids. The V gene's germline CDR1 is SGDLS and CDR2 YYNGEE. CDR3 DNA sequence: TGTGCCAGCAGCGACCTGGACAGGGACGAGGATACGCAGTATTTT. Translation: CASSDLDRDEDTQYF.

The chain links TRBV14 to TRBJ1-1; a weak D match, TRBD1 (6 bases). V was cut by 0 bases and J by 8 bases, with 10 bases left in between. Germline V gene lookup returns CDR1 SGHDN and CDR2 FVKESK. The CDR3 extends over 13 amino acids. This chain's CDR3 is CASSQDWTEEAFF. The CDR3, as DNA: TGTGCCAGCAGCCAAGATTGGACAGAGGAAGCTTTCTTT.

The gene calls are TRBV11-2 and TRBJ1-1; D gene uncertain. V was pared by 3 bases and J by 1 base, with 18 bases between. CDR3 length equals 17 residues. CDR1 is SGHAT, CDR2 FQNNGV, per germline. CDR3 residues: CASSFRKGVTENTEAFF. The CDR3 nucleotides read TGTGCCAGCAGCTTTCGAAAGGGAGTAACAGAGAACACTGAAGCTTTCTTT.

This rearrangement joins TRBV2 to TRBJ2-2, with D perhaps TRBD2 (5 bases). Germline assignment: CDR1 SNHLY and CDR2 FYNNEI. This CDR3 has 17 amino acids. V lost 5 bases and J lost 6, with 22 bases in between. The CDR3 loop is CASSFGKRAPKAGELFF. DNA for the CDR3: TGTGCCAGCAGTTTTGGGAAGAGGGCTCCTAAGGCCGGGGAGCTGTTTTTT.

This sequence joins TRBV7-2 and TRBJ2-7, with 7 bases aligning to TRBD1. The length of the CDR3 is 15 residues. Per germline, CDR1 SGHTA and CDR2 FQGNSA. Germline trimming cut 0 bases from V and 2 bases from J; bases unmatched to any gene: 4. The CDR3 DNA is TGTGCCAGCAGCTTAGCTCCGGGACAGCCCTACGAGCAGTACTTC. This encodes CASSLAPGQPYEQYF.

This clone was counted only a few times. The genes are TRBV9 and TRBJ2-1; TRBD2 matches at 8 bases. With V trimmed by 0 bases and J by 15 bases, 20 bases remained unmatched. The CDR3 is made up of 17 amino acids. Germline V gives CDR1 SGDLS, CDR2 YYNGEE. DNA of the CDR3: TGTGCCAGCAGCGTAGAGGAGGGAGCGGGAGTTAGTTTTAGGGCGTTCTTC. Translated: CASSVEEGAGVSFRAFF. The variable domain in full, completed from reference TRBV9 and TRBJ2-1, reads DSGVTQTPKHLITATGQRVTLRCSPRSGDLSVYWYQQSLDQGLQFLIQYYNGEERAKGNILERFSAQQFPDLHSELNLSSLELGDSALYFCASSVEEGAGVSFRAFFGPGTRLTVL.

This sequence joins TRBV6-1 and TRBJ2-7; 9 nucleotides line up with TRBD1. This CDR3 is built from 15 residues. The V gene end was trimmed by 5 bases and the J gene end by 5 bases; junction bases not matched to a gene: 10. Germline V gene data show CDR1 as MNHNS and CDR2 as SASEGT. In nucleotides, the CDR3 is TGTGCCAGCAGTACCCGAACAGACAGGGGGGACGAGCAGTACTTC. Translation gives CASSTRTDRGDEQYF.

The genes are TRBV7-3 and TRBJ2-7, with TRBD2 as a possible D gene (6 bases). Germline assignment: CDR1 SGHTA and CDR2 FQGTGA. V lost 2 bases and J lost 5, with 16 bases in between. This CDR3 comprises 15 residues. CDR3 sequence reads: CASSLSGGEINEQYF. The CDR3 coding sequence is TGTGCCAGCAGCTTATCCGGGGGAGAGATAAACGAGCAGTACTTC.

This chain uses TRBV4-3 with TRBJ2-7; TRBD2 agrees at 16 bases. Germline V gene sequence: CDR1 LGHNA, CDR2 YSLEER. V shed 5 bases and J 9 bases; nucleotides not matched to a gene: 7. The CDR3 is made up of 15 amino acids. CDR3 amino acids: CASSSGTSGRVGQYF. The CDR3 DNA reads TGCGCCAGCAGCTCCGGGACTAGCGGGAGGGTAGGGCAGTACTTC.

This chain uses TRBV9 with TRBJ1-2; D possibly corresponds to TRBD1 (6 bases). The germline V gene has CDR1 SGDLS and CDR2 YYNGEE. Trimming removed 2 bases at V and 8 bases at J, with 13 bases between. The CDR3 sequence is 13 residues long. The CDR3 reads CASSVAGAGGYTF. Here the CDR3 DNA reads TGTGCCAGCAGCGTGGCAGGGGCCGGCGGCTACACCTTC.

The V gene is TRBV7-9, the J gene TRBJ1-1, with D possibly TRBD1 on 5 matching bases. Trimming took off 2 bases at V and 3 bases at J, with 13 bases between the two ends. The CDR3 covers 15 residues. CDR1 SEHNR and CDR2 FQNEAQ come from the germline V gene (reference sequence). The CDR3 loop reads CASSLTGLPDTEAFF. CDR3 DNA: TGTGCCAGCAGCTTAACAGGACTACCTGACACTGAAGCTTTCTTT.

This chain uses TRBV2 with TRBJ2-2, with 14 bases matching TRBD2. Unmatched junction bases numbered 1, after V lost 3 bases and J lost 4 bases. The germline gives CDR1 SNHLY, CDR2 FYNNEI. The CDR3 contains 16 residues. The CDR3 bases are TGTGCCAGCAGTGAGACTAGCGGGAGGGCCACCGGGGAGCTGTTTTTT. Protein sequence: CASSETSGRATGELFF.

The rearrangement joins TRBV27 to TRBJ2-1, with TRBD2 matching over 9 bases. J gave up 4 bases and V 4 bases, and 8 bases lay outside the gene matches. This CDR3 has 16 amino acids. Germline CDR1 MNHEY, CDR2 SMNVEV (reference sequence). Here the CDR3 reads CASSWSSGDLYNEQFF. The CDR3 nucleotides are TGTGCCAGCAGTTGGTCTAGCGGGGATCTATACAATGAGCAGTTCTTC.

This chain links TRBV5-1 with TRBJ2-5; TRBD2 matches 8 bases. The V and J ends lost 2 bases and 5 bases, in that order; junction bases with no gene match: 5. The CDR3 covers 14 residues. The germline V gene has CDR1 SGHRS and CDR2 YFSETQ. The CDR3 coding sequence is TGCGCCAGCAGCTTTGCGGGAGGATCTGAGACCCAGTACTTC. The encoded protein is CASSFAGGSETQYF.

The V and J genes are TRBV7-3 and TRBJ2-2; maybe TRBD1 (7 bases). Germline V gene lookup returns CDR1 SGHTA and CDR2 FQGTGA. V was pared by 6 bases and J by 5 bases, with 16 bases between. There are 15 residues in the CDR3. The CDR3 here is CASSQGGRLTGELFF. CDR3 bases: TGTGCCAGCAGTCAGGGGGGACGGCTAACCGGGGAGCTGTTTTTT.

The V and J genes are TRBV27 and TRBJ2-7, with D hard to call. Trimming removed 4 bases at V and 4 bases at J, with 8 bases between. Germline V lookup: CDR1 MNHEY, CDR2 SMNVEV (reference sequence). The CDR3 is 12 amino acids. The CDR3: CASSSETYEQYF. The CDR3 coding sequence is TGTGCCAGCAGTTCGGAGACTTACGAGCAGTACTTC.

The rearrangement links TRBV27 to TRBJ2-7; the D gene is possibly TRBD2 (9 bases). The germline V gene encodes CDR1 MNHEY and CDR2 SMNVEV (reference sequence). Trimming stripped 5 bases from V and 1 base from J, with 24 bases between. The CDR3 consists of 18 residues. CDR3 region: CASSTGRGPSGASYEQYF. In nucleotides, the CDR3 is TGTGCCAGCAGTACCGGCAGGGGGCCTAGCGGGGCTTCCTACGAGCAGTACTTC.

This clone was picked up a small number of times. The CDR3 nucleotides are TGCGCCAGCAGTTCCCTCGGGACAGGGTACCACGAGCAGTACTTC. This codes for CASSSLGTGYHEQYF. The rearrangement joins TRBV10-1 to TRBJ2-7; TRBD1 matches 9 bases. The germline V gene encodes CDR1 WNHNN and CDR2 SYGVQD (reference sequence). After removal of 5 bases from V and 5 bases from J, the junction contained 10 bases not matched to a gene. This CDR3 has 15 amino acids.

This chain joins TRBV5-1 and TRBJ2-7, with D maybe TRBD1 (6 bases). Deletions cut 0 bases from V and 3 bases from J, with 22 bases between. Per germline, CDR1 SGHRS and CDR2 YFSETQ. CDR3 length: 18 amino acids. The CDR3 loop is CASSLASLAGDRLYEQYF. As DNA, the CDR3 is TGCGCCAGCAGCTTGGCGTCTTTGGCAGGGGATCGTCTCTACGAGCAGTACTTC.

This clone occurred a few times. The chain combines TRBV29-1 with TRBJ1-1; D uncertain. V gave up 5 bases and J gave up 1 base, with 11 bases separating them. Germline assignment: CDR1 SQVTM and CDR2 ANQGSEA. This CDR3 region has 13 residues. The CDR3 region is CSVFHGRNTEAFF. The CDR3 DNA sequence: TGCAGCGTTTTTCACGGGAGGAACACTGAAGCTTTCTTT.